The table lists the clone carrying this T cell receptor (beta chain) with a few counts. J was trimmed by 6 bases and V by 5 bases; bases with no gene match: 9. The CDR3 consists of 14 residues. The germline CDR1 and CDR2 sequences are LGHDT and YNNKEL (reference sequence). The data were obtained in a study of early T cells in non-severe SARS-CoV-2 infection. Attached unique molecular identifiers marked individual cDNA molecules. TCRdb analysed the 5' RACE reads with MiXCR anew, one entry per CDR3 protein. Of approximately 64,000 distinct CDR3 sequences in the sample, roughly 21% were seen once. This chain connects TRBV3-1 to TRBJ2-7; the match to TRBD1 covers 8 bases. This TCR derives from an adult who was a healthcare worker with PCR-confirmed SARS-CoV-2 infection or an uninfected control (not recorded which). The sequencing here drew on whole blood, taken at baseline. The chain's CDR3 is CASSVRQGHSEQYF. The CDR3 nucleotides read TGTGCCAGCAGCGTCAGACAGGGGCACAGCGAGCAGTACTTC.